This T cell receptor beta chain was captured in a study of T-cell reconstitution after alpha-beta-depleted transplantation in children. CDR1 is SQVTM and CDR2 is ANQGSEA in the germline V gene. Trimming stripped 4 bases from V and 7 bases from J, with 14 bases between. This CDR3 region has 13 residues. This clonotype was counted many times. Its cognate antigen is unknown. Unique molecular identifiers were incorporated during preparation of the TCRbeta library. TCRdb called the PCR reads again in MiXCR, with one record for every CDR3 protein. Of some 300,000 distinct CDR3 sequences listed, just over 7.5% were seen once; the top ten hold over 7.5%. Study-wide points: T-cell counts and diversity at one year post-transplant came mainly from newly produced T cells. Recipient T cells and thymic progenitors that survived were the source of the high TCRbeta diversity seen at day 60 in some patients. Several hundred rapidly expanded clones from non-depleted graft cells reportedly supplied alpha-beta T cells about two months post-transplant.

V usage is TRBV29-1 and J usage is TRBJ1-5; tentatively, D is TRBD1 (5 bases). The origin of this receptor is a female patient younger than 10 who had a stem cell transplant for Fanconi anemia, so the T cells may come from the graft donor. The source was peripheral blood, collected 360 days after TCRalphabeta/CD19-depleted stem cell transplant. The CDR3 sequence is CSVGGELGQPQHF. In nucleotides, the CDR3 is TGCAGCGTTGGGGGCGAGTTGGGGCAGCCCCAGCATTTT.